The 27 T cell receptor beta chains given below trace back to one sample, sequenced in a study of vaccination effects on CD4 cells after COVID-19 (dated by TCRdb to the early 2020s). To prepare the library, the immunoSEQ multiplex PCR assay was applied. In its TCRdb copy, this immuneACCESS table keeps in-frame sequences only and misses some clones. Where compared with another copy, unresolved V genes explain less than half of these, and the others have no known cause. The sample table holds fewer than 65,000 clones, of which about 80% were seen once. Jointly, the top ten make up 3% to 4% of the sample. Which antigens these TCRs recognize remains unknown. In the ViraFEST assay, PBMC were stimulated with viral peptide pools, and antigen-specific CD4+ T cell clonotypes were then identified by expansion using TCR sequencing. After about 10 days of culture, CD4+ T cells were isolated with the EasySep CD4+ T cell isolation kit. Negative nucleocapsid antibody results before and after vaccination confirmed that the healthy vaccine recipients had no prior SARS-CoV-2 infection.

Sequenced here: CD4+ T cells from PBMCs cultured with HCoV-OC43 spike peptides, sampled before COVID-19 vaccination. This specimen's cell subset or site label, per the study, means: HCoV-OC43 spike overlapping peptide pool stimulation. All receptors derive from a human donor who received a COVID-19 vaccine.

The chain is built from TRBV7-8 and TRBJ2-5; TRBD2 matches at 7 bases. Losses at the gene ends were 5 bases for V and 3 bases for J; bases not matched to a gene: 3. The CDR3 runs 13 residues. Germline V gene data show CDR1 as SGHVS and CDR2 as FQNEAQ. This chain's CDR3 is CASSRSGEETQYF. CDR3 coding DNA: TGTGCCAGCAGCCGCAGCGGGGAAGAGACCCAGTACTTC.

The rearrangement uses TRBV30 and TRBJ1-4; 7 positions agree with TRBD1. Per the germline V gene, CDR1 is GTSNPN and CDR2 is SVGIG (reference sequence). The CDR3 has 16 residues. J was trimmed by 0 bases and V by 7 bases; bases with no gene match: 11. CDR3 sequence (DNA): TGTGCCTTCTCCCGGGCAGGGACAGCAACTAATGAAAAACTGTTTTTT. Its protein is CAFSRAGTATNEKLFF. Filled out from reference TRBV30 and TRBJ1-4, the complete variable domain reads SQTIHQWPATLVQPVGSPLSLECTVEGTSNPNLYWYRQAAGRGLQLLFYSVGIGQISSEVPQNLSASRPQDRQFILSSKKLLLSDSGFYLCAFSRAGTATNEKLFFGSGTQLSVL.

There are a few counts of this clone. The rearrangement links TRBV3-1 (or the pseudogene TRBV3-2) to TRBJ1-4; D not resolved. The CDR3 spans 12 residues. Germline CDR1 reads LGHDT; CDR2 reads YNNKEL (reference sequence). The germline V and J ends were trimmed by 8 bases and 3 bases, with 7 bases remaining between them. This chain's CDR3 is CASGWANEKLFF. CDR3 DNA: TGTGCCAGCGGATGGGCTAATGAAAAACTGTTTTTT.

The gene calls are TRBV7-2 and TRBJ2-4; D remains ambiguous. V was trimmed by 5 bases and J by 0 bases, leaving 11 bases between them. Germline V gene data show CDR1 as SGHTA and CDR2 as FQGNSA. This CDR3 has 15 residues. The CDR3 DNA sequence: TGTGCCAGCAGCCCAAAAGGTCAAGCCAAAAACATTCAGTACTTC. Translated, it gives CASSPKGQAKNIQYF.

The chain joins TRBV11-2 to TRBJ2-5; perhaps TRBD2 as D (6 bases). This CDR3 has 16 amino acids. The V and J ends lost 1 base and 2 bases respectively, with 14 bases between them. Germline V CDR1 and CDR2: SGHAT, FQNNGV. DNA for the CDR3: TGTGCCAGCAGCTTAGGGCGTGGTGCGGGACAAGAGACCCAGTACTTC. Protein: CASSLGRGAGQETQYF.

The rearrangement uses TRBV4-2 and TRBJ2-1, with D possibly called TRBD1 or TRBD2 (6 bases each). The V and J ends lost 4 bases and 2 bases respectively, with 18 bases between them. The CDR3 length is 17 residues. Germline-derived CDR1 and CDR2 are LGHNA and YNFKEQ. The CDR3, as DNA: TGTGCCAGCAGCCCGCAGGGTAGGGGGGCAACCTACAATGAGCAGTTCTTC. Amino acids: CASSPQGRGATYNEQFF.

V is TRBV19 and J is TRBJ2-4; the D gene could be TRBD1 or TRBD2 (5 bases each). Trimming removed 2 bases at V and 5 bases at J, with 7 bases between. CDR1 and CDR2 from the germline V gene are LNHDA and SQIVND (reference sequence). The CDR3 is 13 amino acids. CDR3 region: CASSIMGENIQYF. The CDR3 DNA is TGTGCCAGTAGTATAATGGGGGAAAACATTCAGTACTTC.

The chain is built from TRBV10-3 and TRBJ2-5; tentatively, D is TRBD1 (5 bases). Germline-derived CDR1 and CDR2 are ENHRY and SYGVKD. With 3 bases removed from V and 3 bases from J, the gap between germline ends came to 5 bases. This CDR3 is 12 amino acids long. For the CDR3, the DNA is TGTGCCATCAGTGACAGGGAAGAGACCCAGTACTTC. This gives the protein CAISDREETQYF.

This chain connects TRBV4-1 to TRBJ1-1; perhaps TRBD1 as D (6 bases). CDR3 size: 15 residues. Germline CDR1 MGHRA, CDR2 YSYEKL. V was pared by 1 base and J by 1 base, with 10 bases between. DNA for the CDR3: TGCGCCAGCAGCCAAGTCCCAGGGGAGAACACTGAAGCTTTCTTT. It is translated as CASSQVPGENTEAFF.

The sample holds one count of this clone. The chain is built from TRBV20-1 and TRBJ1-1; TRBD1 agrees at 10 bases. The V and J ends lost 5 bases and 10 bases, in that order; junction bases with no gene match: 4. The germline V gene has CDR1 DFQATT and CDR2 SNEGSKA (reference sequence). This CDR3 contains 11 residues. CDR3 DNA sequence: TGCAGTGCTCCGACAGGGGGCCGAGCTTTCTTT. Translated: CSAPTGGRAFF.

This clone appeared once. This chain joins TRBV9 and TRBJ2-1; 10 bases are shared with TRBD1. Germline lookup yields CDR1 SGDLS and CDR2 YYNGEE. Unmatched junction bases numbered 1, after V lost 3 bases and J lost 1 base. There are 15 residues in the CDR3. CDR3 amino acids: CASSGTGGSYNEQFF. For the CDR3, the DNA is TGTGCCAGCAGCGGGACAGGGGGATCCTACAATGAGCAGTTCTTC.

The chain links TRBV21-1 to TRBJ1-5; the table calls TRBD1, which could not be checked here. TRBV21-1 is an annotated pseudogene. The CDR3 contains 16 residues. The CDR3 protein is CASSVPGTDSNQPQHF. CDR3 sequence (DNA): TGTGCCAGCAGCGTACCCGGGACAGATAGCAATCAGCCCCAGCATTTT.

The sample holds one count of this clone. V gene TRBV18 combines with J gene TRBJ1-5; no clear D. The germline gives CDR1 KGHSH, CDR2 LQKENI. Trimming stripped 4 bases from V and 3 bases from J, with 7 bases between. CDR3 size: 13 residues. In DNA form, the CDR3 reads TGTGCCAGCTCACTGACGAACAATCAGCCCCAGCATTTT. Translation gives CASSLTNNQPQHF.

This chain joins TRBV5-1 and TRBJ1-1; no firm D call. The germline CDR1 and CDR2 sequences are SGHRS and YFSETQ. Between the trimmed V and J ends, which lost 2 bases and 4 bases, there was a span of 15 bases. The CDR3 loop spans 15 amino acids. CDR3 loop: CASSLMAGFGTEAFF. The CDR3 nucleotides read TGCGCCAGCAGCTTAATGGCCGGATTCGGCACTGAAGCTTTCTTT.

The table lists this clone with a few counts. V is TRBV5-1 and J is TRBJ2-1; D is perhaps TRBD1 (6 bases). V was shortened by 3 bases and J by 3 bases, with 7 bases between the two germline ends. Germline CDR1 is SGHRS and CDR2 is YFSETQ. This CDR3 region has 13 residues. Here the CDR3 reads CASSSDSYNEQFF. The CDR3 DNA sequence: TGCGCCAGCAGCTCGGACAGCTACAATGAGCAGTTCTTC.

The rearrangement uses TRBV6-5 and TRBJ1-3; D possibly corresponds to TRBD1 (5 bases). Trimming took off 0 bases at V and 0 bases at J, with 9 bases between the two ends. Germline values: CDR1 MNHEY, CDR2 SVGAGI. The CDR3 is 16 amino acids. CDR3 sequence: CASSYSTVSSGNTIYF. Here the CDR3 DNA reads TGTGCCAGCAGTTACTCGACAGTAAGCTCTGGAAACACCATATATTTT.

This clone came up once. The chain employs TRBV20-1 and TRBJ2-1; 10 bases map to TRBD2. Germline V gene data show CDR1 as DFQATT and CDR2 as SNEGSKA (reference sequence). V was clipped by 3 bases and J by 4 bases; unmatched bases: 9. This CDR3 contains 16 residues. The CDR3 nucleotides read TGCAGTGCTAGTTCGGCTAGCGGGGGCCTGTACAATGAGCAGTTCTTC. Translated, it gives CSASSASGGLYNEQFF.

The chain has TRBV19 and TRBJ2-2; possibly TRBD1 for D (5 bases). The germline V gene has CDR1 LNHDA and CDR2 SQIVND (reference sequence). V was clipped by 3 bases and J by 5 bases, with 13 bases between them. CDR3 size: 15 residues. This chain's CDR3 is CASSIFGAGTGELFF. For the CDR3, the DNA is TGTGCCAGTAGTATTTTTGGGGCTGGGACCGGGGAGCTGTTTTTT.

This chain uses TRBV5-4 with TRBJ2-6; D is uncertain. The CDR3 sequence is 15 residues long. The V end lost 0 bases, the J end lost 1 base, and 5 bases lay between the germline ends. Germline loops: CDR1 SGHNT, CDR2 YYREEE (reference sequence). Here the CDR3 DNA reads TGTGCCAGCAGCTTGGTAGGGTCTGGGGCCAACGTCCTGACTTTC. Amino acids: CASSLVGSGANVLTF.

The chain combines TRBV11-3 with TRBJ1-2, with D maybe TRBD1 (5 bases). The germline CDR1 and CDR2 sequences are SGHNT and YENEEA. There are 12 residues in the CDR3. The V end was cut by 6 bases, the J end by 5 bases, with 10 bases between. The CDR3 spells CASSRGQYGYTF. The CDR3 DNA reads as TGTGCCAGCAGTCGAGGACAATATGGCTACACCTTC.

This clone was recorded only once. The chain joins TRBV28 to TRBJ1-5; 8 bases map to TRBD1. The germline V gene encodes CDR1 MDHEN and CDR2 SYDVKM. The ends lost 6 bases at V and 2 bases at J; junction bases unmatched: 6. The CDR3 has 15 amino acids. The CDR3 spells CASSPGGAGNQPQHF. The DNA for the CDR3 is TGTGCCAGCAGCCCAGGGGGCGCCGGCAATCAGCCCCAGCATTTT. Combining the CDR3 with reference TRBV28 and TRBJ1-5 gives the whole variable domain DVKVTQSSRYLVKRTGEKVFLECVQDMDHENMFWYRQDPGLGLRLIYFSYDVKMKEKGDIPEGYSVSREKKERFSLILESASTNQTSMYLCASSPGGAGNQPQHFGDGTRLSIL.

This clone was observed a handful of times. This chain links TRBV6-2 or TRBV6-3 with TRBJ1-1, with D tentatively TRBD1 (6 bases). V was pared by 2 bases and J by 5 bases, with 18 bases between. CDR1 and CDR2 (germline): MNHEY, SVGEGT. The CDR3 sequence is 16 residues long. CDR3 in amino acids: CASSYPGRGYGTEAFF. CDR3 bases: TGTGCCAGCAGTTACCCTGGCAGGGGTTACGGAACTGAAGCTTTCTTT.

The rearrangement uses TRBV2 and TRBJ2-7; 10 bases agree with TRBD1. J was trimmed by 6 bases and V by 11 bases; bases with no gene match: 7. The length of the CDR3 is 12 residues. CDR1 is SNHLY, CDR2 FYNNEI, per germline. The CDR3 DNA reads TGTGCCGGTCCAGGACAGGGGGGCGAGCAGTACGTC. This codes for CAGPGQGGEQYV.

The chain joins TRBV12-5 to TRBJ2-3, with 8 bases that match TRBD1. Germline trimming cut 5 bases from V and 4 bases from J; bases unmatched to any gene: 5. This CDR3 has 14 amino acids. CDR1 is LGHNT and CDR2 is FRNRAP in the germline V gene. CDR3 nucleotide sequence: TGTGCTAGTGGTCCGGACAGGGCTTCAGATACGCAGTATTTT. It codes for CASGPDRASDTQYF.

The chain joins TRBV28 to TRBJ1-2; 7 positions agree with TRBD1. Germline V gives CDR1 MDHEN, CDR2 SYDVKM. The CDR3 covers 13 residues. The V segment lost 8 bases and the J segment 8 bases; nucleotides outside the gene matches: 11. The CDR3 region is CASEKGGLEGYTF. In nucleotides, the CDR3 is TGTGCCAGCGAGAAAGGGGGCCTTGAAGGCTACACCTTC.

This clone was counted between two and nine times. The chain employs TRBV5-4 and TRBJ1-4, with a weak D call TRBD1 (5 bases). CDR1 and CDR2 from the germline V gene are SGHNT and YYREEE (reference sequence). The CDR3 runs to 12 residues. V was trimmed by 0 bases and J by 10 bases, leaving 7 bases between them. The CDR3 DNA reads TGTGCCAGCAGCTTGGATGGGGGAAAACTGTTTTTT. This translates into CASSLDGGKLFF. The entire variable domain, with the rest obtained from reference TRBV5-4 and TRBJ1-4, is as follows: ETGVTQSPTHLIKTRGQQVTLRCSSQSGHNTVSWYQQALGQGPQFIFQYYREEENGRGNFPPRFSGLQFPNYSSELNVNALELDDSALYLCASSLDGGKLFFGSGTQLSVL.

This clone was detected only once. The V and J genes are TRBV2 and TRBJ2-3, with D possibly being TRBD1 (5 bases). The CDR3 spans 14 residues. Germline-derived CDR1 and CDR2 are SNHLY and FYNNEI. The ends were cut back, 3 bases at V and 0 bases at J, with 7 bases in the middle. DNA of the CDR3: TGTGCCAGCAGTGAGCGGACAAGCACAGATACGCAGTATTTT. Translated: CASSERTSTDTQYF.